This T cell receptor (beta chain) was observed in a study of T cell responses to AZD1222 COVID-19 vaccine. Profiling relied on immunoSEQ multiplex PCR, and the TCRdb table lists in-frame clones only, not all of them. Here the sample table reports about 140,000 clones. A remark on this clone: Its antigen is unidentified.

This CDR3 comprises 15 residues. Germline CDR1 and CDR2: SGHDN and FVKESK. The germline V and J ends were trimmed by 3 bases and 2 bases, with 14 bases remaining between them. Notes on the study in general: Most donors were white British, females outnumbered males, and clonal diversity was possibly underestimated. Reports say nearly half of spike-specific TCRs go after unmutated variant regions. With two AZD1222 doses given, Spike-specific TCR breadth and depth both rose. Repertoires were sampled only after the peak T cell response.

This clonotype originated in an adult in good health. J is TRBJ2-7 and V is TRBV14, with a possible D match to TRBD1 (5 bases). Sequencing was carried out using peripheral blood. CDR3 nucleotide sequence: TGTGCCAGCAGCCAGAGACAGACCGTCGCCTACGAGCAGTACTTC. This codes for CASSQRQTVAYEQYF.